The 31 T cell receptor beta chains listed next were all sequenced from one sample in a study of cytotoxic CD8 clonotypes in ibrutinib-treated CLL. Profiling relied on immunoSEQ multiplex PCR, and the TCRdb table lists in-frame clones only, not all of them. Among about 89,000 clones listed, about 72% were seen once. The input for sequencing was PBMCs, taken after 12 months of ibrutinib treatment. The receptors here all came from a human donor with chronic lymphocytic leukemia.

V is TRBV2 and J is TRBJ2-5; D unclear. Germline CDR1 and CDR2: SNHLY and FYNNEI. Between the trimmed V and J ends, which lost 5 bases and 0 bases, there was a span of 7 bases. The CDR3 extends over 13 amino acids. In DNA form, the CDR3 reads TGTGCCAGCAGTAACTACTACCAAGAGACCCAGTACTTC. It specifies CASSNYYQETQYF.

The chain has TRBV19 and TRBJ1-2, with a weak D call TRBD1 (6 bases). From germline, CDR1 is LNHDA and CDR2 SQIVND (reference sequence). Between the trimmed V and J ends, which lost 4 bases and 4 bases, there was a span of 25 bases. The CDR3 covers 18 residues. This CDR3 reads CASSTPGRRAEGGYGYTF. The CDR3 DNA follows: TGTGCCAGTAGTACCCCAGGGCGCAGAGCCGAAGGGGGCTATGGCTACACCTTC.

A single count supports this clone. CDR3 loop: CAWTLRGKTQYF. The DNA of the CDR3 is TGTGCCTGGACGCTCAGGGGAAAGACCCAGTACTTC. The chain links TRBV30 to TRBJ2-5; TRBD1 might be the D (6 bases). V lost 4 bases to trimming and J lost 6 bases, with 12 bases between them. The V gene's germline CDR1 is GTSNPN and CDR2 SVGIG (reference sequence). CDR3 length equals 12 residues.

As DNA, the CDR3 is TGCAGCGTTGAAGACCCCCTACGAGGCTCTGGGGCCAACGTCCTGACTTTC. Translated: CSVEDPLRGSGANVLTF. The chain links TRBV29-1 to TRBJ2-6; D not certain. The CDR3 has 17 amino acids. The germline gives CDR1 SQVTM, CDR2 ANQGSEA. Trimming shortened V by 0 bases and J by 0 bases, and 12 bases separated the two germline ends.

The rearrangement joins TRBV4-1 to TRBJ1-2; D not resolved. The germline gives CDR1 MGHRA, CDR2 YSYEKL. This CDR3 region has 14 residues. V was clipped by 4 bases and J by 8 bases, with 17 bases between them. The CDR3 coding sequence is TGCGCCAGCAGCCCCACGACGAGGGAAGGAGGCTACACCTTC. Protein: CASSPTTREGGYTF.

The chain recombines TRBV7-2 with TRBJ1-1; D not certain. V gave up 6 bases and J gave up 1 base, with 3 bases separating them. Germline lookup yields CDR1 SGHTA and CDR2 FQGNSA. CDR3 length equals 11 residues. CDR3 loop: CASRANTEAFF. The CDR3 DNA sequence: TGTGCCAGCAGAGCGAACACTGAAGCTTTCTTT.

This chain links TRBV19 with TRBJ1-1; D ambiguous. The germline V and J ends were trimmed by 3 bases and 2 bases, with 7 bases remaining between them. The germline V gene encodes CDR1 LNHDA and CDR2 SQIVND (reference sequence). This CDR3 contains 13 residues. In nucleotides, the CDR3 is TGTGCCAGTAGTATGAAGAGTAACACTGAAGCTTTCTTT. Translation: CASSMKSNTEAFF.

This clone occurred once. V is TRBV25-1 and J is TRBJ2-3; 12 nucleotides align to TRBD2. The CDR3 is made up of 15 amino acids. From germline, CDR1 is MGHDK and CDR2 SYGVNS. J gave up 5 bases and V 4 bases, and 4 bases lay outside the gene matches. CDR3 residues: CASSASGGAVDTQYF. The CDR3 coding sequence is TGTGCCAGCAGTGCTAGCGGGGGGGCGGTAGATACGCAGTATTTT.

The CDR3 DNA reads as TGTGCCTGGAGTGTGGGGTGGCAGGAGACGTACGAGCAGTACTTC. Its translation: CAWSVGWQETYEQYF. V and J are TRBV30 and TRBJ2-7, with D unclear. Germline values: CDR1 GTSNPN, CDR2 SVGIG (reference sequence). Trimming removed 0 bases from V and 4 bases from J, with 16 bases in between. CDR3 length: 15 residues.

The chain links TRBV6-6 to TRBJ1-3, with unresolved D. Trimming cost V 6 bases and J 4 bases, with 16 bases left between them. Germline loops: CDR1 MNHNY, CDR2 SVGAGI (reference sequence). There are 15 residues in the CDR3. The CDR3 nucleotides read TGTGCCAGCAGCGCGGACCCGTCGGACGGAAACACCATATATTTT. This gives the protein CASSADPSDGNTIYF.

The rearrangement uses TRBV6-5 and TRBJ1-2; D gene uncertain. This CDR3 contains 13 residues. Germline CDR1 MNHEY, CDR2 SVGAGI. The V end lost 5 bases, the J end lost 2 bases, and 9 bases lay between the germline ends. CDR3 residues: CASSIGTNYGYTF. As DNA, the CDR3 is TGTGCCAGCAGTATAGGTACCAACTATGGCTACACCTTC.

This chain connects TRBV9 to TRBJ1-1; no clear D gene. V was pared by 4 bases and J by 1 base, with 8 bases between. CDR1 is SGDLS, CDR2 YYNGEE, per germline. This CDR3 is built from 13 residues. CDR3 coding DNA: TGTGCCAGCAGCTTCACCTGGAACACTGAAGCTTTCTTT. Protein sequence: CASSFTWNTEAFF.

Here the CDR3 reads CASSLASGADTEAFF. As DNA, the CDR3 is TGTGCCAGCAGCTTGGCCTCGGGGGCGGACACTGAAGCTTTCTTT. The chain uses TRBV5-4 and TRBJ1-1; TRBD1 is a possible D gene (6 bases). V lost 0 bases to trimming and J lost 3 bases, with 12 bases between them. The CDR3 is 15 residues long. Germline V lookup: CDR1 SGHNT, CDR2 YYREEE (reference sequence).

The chain is built from TRBV5-1 and TRBJ1-2, with D uncertain. Germline CDR1 and CDR2: SGHRS and YFSETQ. The CDR3 runs to 13 residues. Trimming shortened V by 0 bases and J by 7 bases, and 10 bases separated the two germline ends. DNA for the CDR3: TGCGCCAGCAGCTTGGCCGGCCGGTCTGGCTACACCTTC. The encoded protein is CASSLAGRSGYTF.

V gene TRBV9 combines with J gene TRBJ2-1; TRBD2 aligns across 11 bases. This CDR3 contains 16 residues. The germline V gene encodes CDR1 SGDLS and CDR2 YYNGEE. V shed 3 bases, J shed 8 bases, and the junction held 10 bases outside the gene matches. The CDR3 nucleotides read TGTGCCAGCAGCGAGAGACCTAGCGGGGGGCCCGATGAGCAGTTCTTC. Amino acid sequence: CASSERPSGGPDEQFF.

The chain uses TRBV5-1 and TRBJ1-1; D is possibly TRBD1 (6 bases). The length of the CDR3 is 15 residues. Germline V lookup: CDR1 SGHRS, CDR2 YFSETQ. V lost 5 bases, J lost 6 bases, and 20 bases lay in between. The CDR3 spells CASREGDRVWAEAFF. The CDR3 DNA sequence: TGCGCCAGCAGGGAGGGGGATAGGGTCTGGGCTGAAGCTTTCTTT. The variable domain in full, with the rest retrieved from reference TRBV5-1 and TRBJ1-1, is KAGVTQTPRYLIKTRGQQVTLSCSPISGHRSVSWYQQTPGQGLQFLFEYFSETQRNKGNFPGRFSGRQFSNSRSEMNVSTLELGDSALYLCASREGDRVWAEAFFGQGTRLTVV.

The chain links TRBV6-5 to TRBJ1-1, with 8 bases aligning to TRBD1. This CDR3 is 13 amino acids long. CDR1 and CDR2 from the germline V gene are MNHEY and SVGAGI. The junction had 11 bases not matched to a gene; V was cut back by 6 bases and J by 11 bases. The CDR3 loop reads CASRRGQAAPAFF. CDR3 nucleotide sequence: TGTGCCAGCAGGCGGGGACAGGCGGCGCCGGCTTTCTTT.

The CDR3 spells CASSPGGAGDTQYF. CDR3 nucleotide sequence: TGTGCCAGCAGTCCCGGGGGGGCCGGGGATACGCAGTATTTT. The chain employs TRBV27 and TRBJ2-3, with 8 bases that match TRBD2. The CDR3 covers 14 residues. Germline CDR1 is MNHEY and CDR2 is SMNVEV (reference sequence). The V and J ends lost 5 bases and 6 bases, in that order; junction bases with no gene match: 7.

V is TRBV2 and J is TRBJ2-2; D is uncertain. This CDR3 comprises 12 residues. Deletions cut 7 bases from V and 3 bases from J, with 6 bases between. Looked up from germline, CDR1 is SNHLY and CDR2 is FYNNEI. CDR3 sequence reads: CASKPYTGELFF. CDR3 in DNA: TGTGCCAGCAAGCCCTACACCGGGGAGCTGTTTTTT.

The chain is built from TRBV6-6 and TRBJ2-7; 7 nucleotides line up with TRBD1. Germline CDR1 reads MNHNY; CDR2 reads SVGAGI (reference sequence). Losses at the gene ends were 6 bases for V and 3 bases for J; bases not matched to a gene: 8. The CDR3 length is 14 residues. As DNA, the CDR3 is TGTGCCAGCAGAAACAGGGGTCCCCGCTACGAGCAGTACTTC. This encodes CASRNRGPRYEQYF.

The gene calls are TRBV6-5 and TRBJ1-1; D is perhaps TRBD1 (6 bases). The CDR3 runs to 14 residues. V lost 4 bases to trimming and J lost 8 bases, with 17 bases between them. CDR1 and CDR2 from the germline V gene are MNHEY and SVGAGI. The CDR3 loop reads CASSSGGAAYEAFF. The CDR3 nucleotides are TGTGCCAGCAGTTCCGGGGGGGCTGCCTACGAAGCTTTCTTT.

V usage is TRBV9 and J usage is TRBJ1-6, with D possibly being TRBD1 (5 bases). The germline V and J ends were trimmed by 7 bases and 6 bases, with 17 bases remaining between them. The germline gives CDR1 SGDLS, CDR2 YYNGEE. The CDR3 is 15 amino acids. CDR3 DNA sequence: TGTGCCAGCGGGGGGTCCGGGTATAGTAATTCACCCCTCCACTTT. This translates into CASGGSGYSNSPLHF.

The chain has TRBV14 and TRBJ2-3, with D unresolved. Trimming removed 4 bases at V and 0 bases at J, with 11 bases between. The length of the CDR3 is 15 residues. The germline V gene has CDR1 SGHDN and CDR2 FVKESK. The CDR3 DNA follows: TGTGCCAGCAGCCCCCGGCAGGATAGCACAGATACGCAGTATTTT. Translation: CASSPRQDSTDTQYF.

J is TRBJ2-7 and V is TRBV28; 13 bases agree with TRBD2. The CDR3 sequence is 16 residues long. V shed 3 bases and J 6 bases; nucleotides not matched to a gene: 8. Germline-derived CDR1 and CDR2 are MDHEN and SYDVKM. CDR3 DNA: TGTGCCAGCAGTTTCCGGACTAGCGGGGGTTCAATCGAGCAGTACTTC. This sequence encodes CASSFRTSGGSIEQYF.

The gene calls are TRBV6-6 and TRBJ2-7, with a weak D call TRBD2 (6 bases). Germline CDR1 MNHNY, CDR2 SVGAGI (reference sequence). CDR3 length: 12 amino acids. Trimming took 7 bases from V and 4 from J, leaving 11 bases between them. CDR3 in DNA: TGTGCCAGCAACCACGCGGGGTACGAGCAGTACTTC. Its protein product is CASNHAGYEQYF.

The J gene is TRBJ2-4, the V gene TRBV18; weak D call: TRBD2 (6 bases). V was clipped by 6 bases and J by 0 bases, with 12 bases between them. The CDR3 has 15 residues. Looked up from germline, CDR1 is KGHSH and CDR2 is LQKENI. The CDR3 loop reads CASSLGLLAKNIQYF. DNA for the CDR3: TGTGCCAGCTCTCTGGGACTTCTAGCCAAAAACATTCAGTACTTC.

The rearrangement joins TRBV27 to TRBJ2-1; D perhaps matches TRBD2 (6 bases). The CDR3 loop spans 13 amino acids. Germline V gives CDR1 MNHEY, CDR2 SMNVEV (reference sequence). V lost 8 bases and J lost 4, with 12 bases in between. CDR3 bases: TGTGCCAGCGCAGGAGGGACTTACAATGAGCAGTTCTTC. This translates into CASAGGTYNEQFF.

The genes are TRBV5-4 and TRBJ2-1; weak D call: TRBD1 (8 bases). Germline-derived CDR1 and CDR2 are SGHNT and YYREEE (reference sequence). The CDR3 is 15 amino acids. V was cut by 4 bases and J by 7 bases, with 18 bases left in between. CDR3 DNA sequence: TGTGCCAGCAGCCCCAGGGGGCAGGGAGGGAATGAGCAGTTCTTC. This encodes CASSPRGQGGNEQFF.

The chain employs TRBV18 and TRBJ2-7; 7 bases line up with TRBD1. The trim removed 3 bases at V and 3 bases at J, leaving 8 bases unmatched. CDR1 is KGHSH and CDR2 is LQKENI in the germline V gene. The CDR3 is made up of 15 amino acids. The CDR3 DNA is TGTGCCAGCTCACCCCAGACAGGGAAGGGCTACGAGCAGTACTTC. Its translation: CASSPQTGKGYEQYF. The full variable domain, its missing parts supplied by reference TRBV18 and TRBJ2-7, is NAGVMQNPRHLVRRRGQEARLRCSPMKGHSHVYWYRQLPEEGLKFMVYLQKENIIDESGMPKERFSAEFPKEGPSILRIQQVVRGDSAAYFCASSPQTGKGYEQYFGPGTRLTVT.

The V call is TRBV5-1, the J call TRBJ2-5; D may be TRBD1 or TRBD2 (5 bases each). This CDR3 contains 15 residues. The V end was cut by 0 bases, the J end by 4 bases, with 13 bases between. Per germline, CDR1 SGHRS and CDR2 YFSETQ. The CDR3 here is CASSLAGTTPETQYF. The CDR3 coding sequence is TGCGCCAGCAGCTTGGCGGGGACCACCCCAGAGACCCAGTACTTC.

This clone was seen more than once but under ten times. The chain employs TRBV2 and TRBJ1-1; D is ambiguous. The germline gives CDR1 SNHLY, CDR2 FYNNEI. There are 13 residues in the CDR3. V was pared by 9 bases and J by 4 bases, with 15 bases between. Here the CDR3 DNA reads TGTGCCAGTTCGTGGGCGACGGGCACTGAAGCTTTCTTT. Translation gives CASSWATGTEAFF.